This T cell receptor beta chain was recovered during a study of T-cell memory formation after mild COVID-19. With 3 bases removed from V and 0 bases from J, the gap between germline ends came to 18 bases. Germline V lookup: CDR1 SGHTA, CDR2 FQGNSA. The CDR3 is 18 amino acids. TCRdb independently ran MiXCR on the 5' RACE reads; one entry per CDR3 protein. The data show some 450,000 distinct CDR3 sequences, with 15% to 25% seen just once and approximately 8.1% held by the top ten. The sequencing input was PBMCs or a T cell subset sorted from them (not recorded which). This clonotype was sampled from an adult woman who had mild COVID-19 (a few samples of this study predate the infection). Cell type and time point are not known. The chain has TRBV7-2 and TRBJ2-1, with a weak D call TRBD2 (6 bases). The CDR3 bases are TGTGCCAGCAGCTTGCCCGCGGGGATGGGGCTCTCCTACAATGAGCAGTTCTTC. Protein: CASSLPAGMGLSYNEQFF.